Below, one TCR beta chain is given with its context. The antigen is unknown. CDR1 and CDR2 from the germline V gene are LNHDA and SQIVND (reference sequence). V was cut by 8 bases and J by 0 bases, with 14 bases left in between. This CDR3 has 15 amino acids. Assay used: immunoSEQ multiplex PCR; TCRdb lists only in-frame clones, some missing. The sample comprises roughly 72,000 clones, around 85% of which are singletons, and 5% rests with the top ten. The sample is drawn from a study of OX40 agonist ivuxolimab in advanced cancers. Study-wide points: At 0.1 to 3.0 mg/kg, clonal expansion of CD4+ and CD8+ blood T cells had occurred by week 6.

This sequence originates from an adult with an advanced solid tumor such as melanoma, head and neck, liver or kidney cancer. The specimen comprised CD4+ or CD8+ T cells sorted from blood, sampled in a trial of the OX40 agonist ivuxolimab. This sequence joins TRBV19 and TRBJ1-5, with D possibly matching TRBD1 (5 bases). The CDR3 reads CASLAGFNSNQPQHF. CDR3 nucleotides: TGTGCCAGTTTGGCAGGGTTCAATAGCAATCAGCCCCAGCATTTT. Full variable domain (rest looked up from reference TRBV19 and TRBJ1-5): DGGITQSPKYLFRKEGQNVTLSCEQNLNHDAMYWYRQDPGQGLRLIYYSQIVNDFQKGDIAEGYSVSREKKESFPLTVTSAQKNPTAFYLCASLAGFNSNQPQHFGDGTRLSIL.